Following are 16 T cell receptor beta chains from one sample sequenced in a study of PD-L1 blockade in urothelial cancer. Time point noted: pretreatment peripheral blood. Assay used: immunoSEQ multiplex PCR; TCRdb lists only in-frame clones, some missing. The top ten clones hold approximately 15% of a sample with tens of thousands of clones, about 83% of them seen once. The specimen comprised PBMCs, sampled around atezolizumab (anti-PD-L1) treatment. Source of these receptors: a man in his sixties with urothelial cancer.

This chain uses TRBV7-2 with TRBJ1-1; tentatively, D is TRBD1 (6 bases). CDR1 is SGHTA and CDR2 is FQGNSA in the germline V gene. The CDR3 sequence is 16 residues long. V was pared by 4 bases and J by 5 bases, with 20 bases between. The CDR3 bases are TGTGCCAGCAGCTCACAAATCGGGGGGCCTCGAACTGAAGCTTTCTTT. This translates into CASSSQIGGPRTEAFF.

The V gene is TRBV15, the J gene TRBJ2-4; no clear D gene. This CDR3 region has 18 residues. Germline CDR1 is LNHNV and CDR2 is YYDKDF (reference sequence). Trimming left V 0 bases short and J 3 bases short, with 18 bases between. CDR3 sequence reads: CATSRDTGPSSGKNIQYF. The CDR3 DNA is TGTGCCACCAGCAGAGATACGGGTCCGAGTAGTGGCAAAAACATTCAGTACTTC.

The chain links TRBV4-1 to TRBJ2-2; TRBD1 is a possible D gene (6 bases). The germline CDR1 and CDR2 sequences are MGHRA and YSYEKL. V was clipped by 2 bases and J by 0 bases, with 10 bases between them. The length of the CDR3 is 16 residues. CDR3 DNA sequence: TGCGCCAGCAGCCAATCCGGGACAACGAACACCGGGGAGCTGTTTTTT. It yields the protein CASSQSGTTNTGELFF.

V is TRBV9 and J is TRBJ2-2, with 12 bases that match TRBD2. The trim removed 2 bases at V and 1 base at J, leaving 6 bases unmatched. The CDR3 consists of 18 residues. CDR1 is SGDLS, CDR2 YYNGEE, per germline. CDR3: CASSVLLGLAGNTGELFF. CDR3 DNA sequence: TGTGCCAGCAGCGTCCTTCTGGGACTAGCGGGGAACACCGGGGAGCTGTTTTTT.

The chain is built from TRBV7-2 and TRBJ2-7; TRBD1 might be the D (5 bases). Germline lookup yields CDR1 SGHTA and CDR2 FQGNSA. Between the trimmed V and J ends, which lost 5 bases and 6 bases, there was a span of 29 bases. The CDR3 is 18 residues long. The CDR3 DNA follows: TGTGCCAGCAGCCCAACCCCGGGTAGGTGGGGCTCAGGGATCGAGCAGTACTTC. It is translated as CASSPTPGRWGSGIEQYF.

The chain links TRBV7-9 to TRBJ2-7; perhaps TRBD2 as D (5 bases). Deletions cut 4 bases from V and 5 bases from J, with 12 bases between. The length of the CDR3 is 13 residues. Germline CDR1 is SEHNR and CDR2 is FQNEAQ (reference sequence). DNA for the CDR3: TGTGCCAGCAGCTCGGGGATCTTCCACGAGCAGTACTTC. As protein: CASSSGIFHEQYF.

The chain uses TRBV20-1 and TRBJ1-1; D not certain. CDR3 size: 11 residues. CDR1 is DFQATT and CDR2 is SNEGSKA in the germline V gene (reference sequence). V lost 7 bases, J lost 1 base, and 7 bases lay in between. The CDR3 sequence: CSVAENTEAFF. CDR3 DNA: TGCAGTGTAGCAGAGAACACTGAAGCTTTCTTT.

V is TRBV2 and J is TRBJ1-1; no reliable D call. The germline V and J ends were trimmed by 6 bases and 4 bases, with 9 bases remaining between them. The CDR3 consists of 12 residues. Per the germline V gene, CDR1 is SNHLY and CDR2 is FYNNEI. The CDR3 DNA reads TGTGCCAGCAGAATAGGGAGCACTGAAGCTTTCTTT. Amino acids: CASRIGSTEAFF.

The chain has TRBV27 and TRBJ1-1; 7 positions agree with TRBD1. With 3 bases clipped from V and 2 bases from J, the junction kept 6 bases outside the gene matches. CDR1 is MNHEY, CDR2 SMNVEV, per germline (reference sequence). This CDR3 has 15 residues. The CDR3 region is CASSFSRQGNTEAFF. The CDR3 nucleotides are TGTGCCAGCAGTTTTAGCCGACAGGGTAACACTGAAGCTTTCTTT.

This clone was seen only once. The gene calls are TRBV2 and TRBJ1-5; TRBD1 might be the D (5 bases). V gave up 2 bases and J gave up 0 bases, with 11 bases separating them. The CDR3 sequence is 16 residues long. Per germline, CDR1 SNHLY and CDR2 FYNNEI. DNA for the CDR3: TGTGCCAGCAGTGAACAGGGCAGAAATAGCAATCAGCCCCAGCATTTT. Protein: CASSEQGRNSNQPQHF.

V gene TRBV28 combines with J gene TRBJ1-5, with TRBD1 identical over 7 bases. Per germline, CDR1 MDHEN and CDR2 SYDVKM. Trimming cost V 4 bases and J 5 bases; bases outside gene matches: 5. The CDR3 totals 14 residues. The CDR3 region is CASSSGQADQPQHF. The CDR3 nucleotides are TGTGCCAGCAGTTCCGGACAGGCCGATCAGCCCCAGCATTTT.

A note on this clone: Other DNA sequences from this sample encode an identical CDR3 as well. The chain recombines TRBV5-1 with TRBJ2-1, with 10 bases lining up with TRBD2. The germline V gene encodes CDR1 SGHRS and CDR2 YFSETQ. V gave up 2 bases and J gave up 7 bases; unmatched junction bases: 6. This CDR3 is 15 amino acids long. CDR3 bases: TGCGCCAGCAGCTTAGCTAGCGGGAGTAGAAATGAGCAGTTCTTC. Translated: CASSLASGSRNEQFF. Supplemented by reference TRBV5-1 and TRBJ2-1, the full variable domain reads KAGVTQTPRYLIKTRGQQVTLSCSPISGHRSVSWYQQTPGQGLQFLFEYFSETQRNKGNFPGRFSGRQFSNSRSEMNVSTLELGDSALYLCASSLASGSRNEQFFGPGTRLTVL.

CDR3 in DNA: TGTGCCAGCAGCTTGACGGGGAACCAAGAGACCCAGTACTTC. Translating gives CASSLTGNQETQYF. This chain connects TRBV7-3 to TRBJ2-5; tentatively, D is TRBD2 (5 bases). The ends were cut back, 3 bases at V and 0 bases at J, with 8 bases in the middle. The CDR3 length is 14 residues. Per germline, CDR1 SGHTA and CDR2 FQGTGA.

This sequence joins TRBV28 and TRBJ2-4, with D possibly TRBD1 on 5 matching bases. This CDR3 region has 15 residues. Germline V lookup: CDR1 MDHEN, CDR2 SYDVKM. Trimming pared 3 bases from V and 2 bases from J, leaving 11 bases between. CDR3 coding DNA: TGTGCCAGCAGTTTGGTGACAGTCTCCAAAAACATTCAGTACTTC. Protein: CASSLVTVSKNIQYF.

This chain uses TRBV2 with TRBJ1-1, with TRBD1 as a possible D gene (6 bases). The CDR3 length is 14 residues. V was shortened by 6 bases and J by 4 bases, with 15 bases between the two germline ends. The germline gives CDR1 SNHLY, CDR2 FYNNEI. The CDR3 DNA sequence: TGTGCCAGCAGCTTACTTGACAGGACCACTGAAGCTTTCTTT. Its protein is CASSLLDRTTEAFF.

CDR3 sequence reads: CASSLEAGYSYEQYF. In nucleotides, the CDR3 is TGTGCCAGCAGCTTAGAGGCGGGTTACTCCTACGAGCAGTACTTC. V usage is TRBV7-3 and J usage is TRBJ2-7; a possible D gene is TRBD2 (5 bases). Looked up from germline, CDR1 is SGHTA and CDR2 is FQGTGA. The CDR3 consists of 15 residues. The ends were cut back, 2 bases at V and 0 bases at J, with 11 bases in the middle. Full variable domain (remainder filled in from reference TRBV7-3 and TRBJ2-7): GAGVSQTPSNKVTEKGKYVELRCDPISGHTALYWYRQSLGQGPEFLIYFQGTGAADDSGLPNDRFFAVRPEGSVSTLKIQRTERGDSAVYLCASSLEAGYSYEQYFGPGTRLTVT.